In this sample, the clone carrying this T cell receptor beta chain turned up many times. Antigen specificity is unknown. The sample originates from a study of T cells in Graves' hyperthyroidism and ophthalmopathy. Study-level points and caveats: Ophthalmopathy was predicted by the model a median of approximately 6 months ahead of onset. Blood shared most expanded thyroid clonotypes above 0.001.

PBMCs were obtained from 10 ml fresh peripheral blood. The CDR3 length is 13 residues. V gave up 2 bases and J gave up 8 bases, with 13 bases separating them. Germline-derived CDR1 and CDR2 are SGHRS and YFSETQ. Using RNA transcripts as the source, TCR beta CDR3 regions were amplified. Researchers ran a first-round RT-PCR on the TCR CDR3 using the HTBI primer set. TCRdb redid the calling of the multiplex PCR reads with MiXCR, one entry per CDR3 protein. Of around 450,000 distinct CDR3 sequences listed, about 15% were seen once; the top ten hold around 7.7%. This sequence was found in a woman between 18 and 29 years old with Graves' hyperthyroidism. The chain uses TRBV5-1 and TRBJ1-1; D not certain. Specimen: blood. For the CDR3, the DNA is TGCGCCAGCAGCTTAGACGAGGAAAGGGAAGCTTTCTTT. Translation: CASSLDEEREAFF.